This T cell receptor (beta chain) was profiled in a study of early T cells in non-severe SARS-CoV-2 infection. Turning to this clonotype: Its specificity is not known.

Germline values: CDR1 SSHAT, CDR2 FNYEAQ (reference sequence). This CDR3 region has 13 residues. The V end was cut by 5 bases, the J end by 6 bases, with 10 bases between. Whole-study results and caveats: A preference for anti-spike CD8 responses marked VDJdb matching, which missed private and CD4 specificities.

Unique molecular identifiers (one per individual cDNA molecule) were attached. TCRdb processed the 5' RACE reads anew with MiXCR; each CDR3 protein has one entry. The sample shows some 82,000 distinct CDR3 sequences, over 5% of them seen only once. The sequence came from an adult who was a healthcare worker with PCR-confirmed SARS-CoV-2 infection or an uninfected control (not recorded which). The chain employs TRBV7-7 and TRBJ2-2, with no clear D. The sequencing input was whole blood. For the CDR3, the DNA is TGTGCCAGCAGCCAAGATCGTGCCGGGGAGCTGTTTTTT. It translates to CASSQDRAGELFF.